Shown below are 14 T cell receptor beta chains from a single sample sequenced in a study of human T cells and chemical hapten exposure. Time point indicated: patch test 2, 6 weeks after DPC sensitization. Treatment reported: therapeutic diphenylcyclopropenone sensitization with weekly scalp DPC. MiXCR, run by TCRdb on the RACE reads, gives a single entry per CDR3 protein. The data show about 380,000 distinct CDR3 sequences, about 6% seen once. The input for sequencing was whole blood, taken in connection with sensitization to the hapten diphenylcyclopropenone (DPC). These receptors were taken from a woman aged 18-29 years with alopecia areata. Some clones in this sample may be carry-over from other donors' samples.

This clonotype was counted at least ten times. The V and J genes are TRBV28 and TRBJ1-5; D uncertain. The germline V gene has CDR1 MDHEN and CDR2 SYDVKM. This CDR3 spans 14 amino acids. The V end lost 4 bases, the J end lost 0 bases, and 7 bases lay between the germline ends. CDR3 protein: CASSSWGSNQPQHF. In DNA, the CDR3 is TGTGCCAGCAGTTCATGGGGTAGCAATCAGCCCCAGCATTTT. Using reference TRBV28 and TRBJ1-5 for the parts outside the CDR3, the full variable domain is DVKVTQSSRYLVKRTGEKVFLECVQDMDHENMFWYRQDPGLGLRLIYFSYDVKMKEKGDIPEGYSVSREKKERFSLILESASTNQTSMYLCASSSWGSNQPQHFGDGTRLSIL.

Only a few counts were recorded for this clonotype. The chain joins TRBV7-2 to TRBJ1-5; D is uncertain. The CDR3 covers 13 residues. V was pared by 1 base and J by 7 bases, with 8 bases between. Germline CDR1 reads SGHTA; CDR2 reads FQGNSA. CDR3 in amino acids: CASSLGVRQPQHF. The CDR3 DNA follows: TGTGCCAGCAGCTTAGGGGTCAGACAGCCCCAGCATTTT.

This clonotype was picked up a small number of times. CDR3 DNA sequence: TGTGCCAGCAGCTTTGCCCTAGGGAACTACAATGAGCAGTTCTTC. This translates into CASSFALGNYNEQFF. The chain recombines TRBV7-9 with TRBJ2-1; D is uncertain. Germline CDR1 reads SEHNR; CDR2 reads FQNEAQ (reference sequence). The CDR3 has 15 amino acids. V was cut by 3 bases and J by 3 bases, with 12 bases left in between.

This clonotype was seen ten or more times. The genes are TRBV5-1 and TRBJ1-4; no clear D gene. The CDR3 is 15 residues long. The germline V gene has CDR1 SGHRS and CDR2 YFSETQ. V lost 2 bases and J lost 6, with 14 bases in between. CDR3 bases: TGCGCCAGCAGCTTTAATACCGGGGTCGATGAAAAACTGTTTTTT. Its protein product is CASSFNTGVDEKLFF. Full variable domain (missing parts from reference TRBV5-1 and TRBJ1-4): KAGVTQTPRYLIKTRGQQVTLSCSPISGHRSVSWYQQTPGQGLQFLFEYFSETQRNKGNFPGRFSGRQFSNSRSEMNVSTLELGDSALYLCASSFNTGVDEKLFFGSGTQLSVL.

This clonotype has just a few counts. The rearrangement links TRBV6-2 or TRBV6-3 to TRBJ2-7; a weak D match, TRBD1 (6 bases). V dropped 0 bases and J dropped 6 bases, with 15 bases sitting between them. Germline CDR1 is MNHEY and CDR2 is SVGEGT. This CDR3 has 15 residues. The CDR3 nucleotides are TGTGCCAGCAGTTACTCGTCGTCAGGGGCCATCGAGCAGTACTTC. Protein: CASSYSSSGAIEQYF.

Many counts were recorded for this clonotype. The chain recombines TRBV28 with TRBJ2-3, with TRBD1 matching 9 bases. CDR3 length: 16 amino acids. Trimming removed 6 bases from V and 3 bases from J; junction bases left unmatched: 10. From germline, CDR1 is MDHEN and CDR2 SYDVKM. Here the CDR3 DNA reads TGTGCCAGCAGCATCCGGGACAGGGAGTGGACAGATACGCAGTATTTT. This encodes CASSIRDREWTDTQYF. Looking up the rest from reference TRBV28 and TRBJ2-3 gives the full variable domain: DVKVTQSSRYLVKRTGEKVFLECVQDMDHENMFWYRQDPGLGLRLIYFSYDVKMKEKGDIPEGYSVSREKKERFSLILESASTNQTSMYLCASSIRDREWTDTQYFGPGTRLTVL.

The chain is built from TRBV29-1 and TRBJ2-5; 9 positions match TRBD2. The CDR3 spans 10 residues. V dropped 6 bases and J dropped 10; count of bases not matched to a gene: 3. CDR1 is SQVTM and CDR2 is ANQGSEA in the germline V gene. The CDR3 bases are TGCAGCGTATTGACTAGCGGCCAGTACTTC. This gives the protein CSVLTSGQYF. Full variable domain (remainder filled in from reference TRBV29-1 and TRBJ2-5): SAVISQKPSRDICQRGTSLTIQCQVDSQVTMMFWYRQQPGQSLTLIATANQGSEATYESGFVIDKFPISRPNLTFSTLTVSNMSPEDSSIYLCSVLTSGQYFGPGTRLLVL.

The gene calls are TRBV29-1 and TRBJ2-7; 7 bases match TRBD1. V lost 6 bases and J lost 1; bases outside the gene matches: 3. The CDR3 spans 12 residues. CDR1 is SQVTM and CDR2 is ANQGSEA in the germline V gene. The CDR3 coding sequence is TGCAGCGTGCGGACAGGATCCTACGAGCAGTACTTC. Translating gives CSVRTGSYEQYF.

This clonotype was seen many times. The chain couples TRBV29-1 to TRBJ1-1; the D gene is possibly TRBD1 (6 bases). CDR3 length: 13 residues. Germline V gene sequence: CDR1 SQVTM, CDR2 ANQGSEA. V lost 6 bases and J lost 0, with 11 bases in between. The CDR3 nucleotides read TGCAGCGTCATCGGACAGCTGAACACTGAAGCTTTCTTT. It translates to CSVIGQLNTEAFF.

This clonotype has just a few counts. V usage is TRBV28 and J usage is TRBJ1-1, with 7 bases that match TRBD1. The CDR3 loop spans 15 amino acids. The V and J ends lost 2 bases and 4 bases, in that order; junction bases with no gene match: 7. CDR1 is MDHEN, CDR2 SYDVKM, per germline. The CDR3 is CASSLKGGGGTEAFF. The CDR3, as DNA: TGTGCCAGCAGTTTAAAAGGGGGCGGTGGCACTGAAGCTTTCTTT. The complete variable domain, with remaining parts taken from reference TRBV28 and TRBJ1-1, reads DVKVTQSSRYLVKRTGEKVFLECVQDMDHENMFWYRQDPGLGLRLIYFSYDVKMKEKGDIPEGYSVSREKKERFSLILESASTNQTSMYLCASSLKGGGGTEAFFGQGTRLTVV.

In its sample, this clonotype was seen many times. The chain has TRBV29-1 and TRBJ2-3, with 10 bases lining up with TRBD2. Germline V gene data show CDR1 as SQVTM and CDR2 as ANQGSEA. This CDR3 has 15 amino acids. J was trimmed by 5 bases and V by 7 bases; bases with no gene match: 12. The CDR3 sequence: CSAPGSGGAEDTQYF. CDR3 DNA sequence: TGCAGCGCTCCGGGCAGCGGGGGGGCCGAAGATACGCAGTATTTT.

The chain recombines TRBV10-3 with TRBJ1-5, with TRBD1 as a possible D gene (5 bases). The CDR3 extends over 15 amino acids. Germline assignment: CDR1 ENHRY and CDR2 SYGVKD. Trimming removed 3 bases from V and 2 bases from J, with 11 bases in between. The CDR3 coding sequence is TGTGCCATCAGTGACACGGGGGTAGGCAATCAGCCCCAGCATTTT. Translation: CAISDTGVGNQPQHF.

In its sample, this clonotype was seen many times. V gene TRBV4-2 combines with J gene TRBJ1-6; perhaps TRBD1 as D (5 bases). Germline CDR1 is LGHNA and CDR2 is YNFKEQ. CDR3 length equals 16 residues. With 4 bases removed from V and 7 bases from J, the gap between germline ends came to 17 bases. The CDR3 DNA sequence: TGTGCCAGCAGCCTCTGGCTCAGGGCCAGCAATTCACCCCTCCACTTT. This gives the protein CASSLWLRASNSPLHF.

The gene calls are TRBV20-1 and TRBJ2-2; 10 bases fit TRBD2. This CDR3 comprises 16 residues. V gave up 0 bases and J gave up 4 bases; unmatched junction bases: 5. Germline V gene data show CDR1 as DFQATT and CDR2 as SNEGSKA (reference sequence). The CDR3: CSARDLQRGGTGELFF. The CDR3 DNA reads TGCAGTGCTAGAGATCTCCAGCGGGGGGGCACCGGGGAGCTGTTTTTT.